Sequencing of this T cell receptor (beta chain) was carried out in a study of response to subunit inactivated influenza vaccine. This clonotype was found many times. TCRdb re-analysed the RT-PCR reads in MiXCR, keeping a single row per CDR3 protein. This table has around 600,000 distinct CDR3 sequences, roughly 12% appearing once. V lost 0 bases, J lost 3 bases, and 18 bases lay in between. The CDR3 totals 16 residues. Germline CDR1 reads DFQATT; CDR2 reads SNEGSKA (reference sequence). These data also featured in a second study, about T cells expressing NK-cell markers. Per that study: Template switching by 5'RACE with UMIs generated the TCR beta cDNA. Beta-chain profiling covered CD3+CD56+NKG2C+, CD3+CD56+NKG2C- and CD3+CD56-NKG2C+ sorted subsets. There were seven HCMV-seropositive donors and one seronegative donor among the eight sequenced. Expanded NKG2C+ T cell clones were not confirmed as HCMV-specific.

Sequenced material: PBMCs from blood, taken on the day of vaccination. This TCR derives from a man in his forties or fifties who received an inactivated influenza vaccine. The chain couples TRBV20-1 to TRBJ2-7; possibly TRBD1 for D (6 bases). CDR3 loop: CSARELTGGRIYEQYF. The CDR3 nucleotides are TGCAGTGCTAGAGAACTAACTGGGGGCAGGATCTACGAGCAGTACTTC.